A selection of T cell receptor beta chains follows, all from one sample in a study of T-cell reconstitution after alpha-beta-depleted transplantation in children. Each CDR3 protein is one row after TCRdb ran MiXCR on the PCR reads. The sample yields 600,000 to 700,000 distinct CDR3 sequences, around 17% seen once. This specimen was PBMCs from the stem cell graft donor, taken from the stem cell graft. The receptors here all came from a human donor who donated a stem cell graft to a child with acute myeloid leukemia. Both conserved end residues are part of each CDR3. The D gene is left open where the match is weak. Clone size is given for some rows only: seen once, a few or many times, or a class if the clone is expanded.

TRBJ1-1 NA NA TRBV12-3/TRBV12-4 CASSFFYRNTEAFF TGTGCCAGCAGTTTTTTTTACAGGAACACTGAAGCTTTCTTT
TRBJ1-2 NA many TRBV29-1 CSVEVQRYGYTF TGCAGCGTTGAAGTCCAGCGCTATGGCTACACCTTC
TRBJ1-4 TRBD1 many TRBV20-1 CSARQDRGNEKLFF TGCAGTGCTCGGCAGGACAGGGGAAATGAAAAACTGTTTTTT
TRBJ1-2 NA few TRBV3-1 CASSQDHQGGGDGYTF TGTGCCAGCAGCCAAGATCACCAAGGAGGGGGAGATGGCTACACCTTC
TRBJ1-5 NA NA TRBV12-3/TRBV12-4 CASSFLDSNQPQHF TGTGCCAGCAGTTTTTTGGATAGCAATCAGCCCCAGCATTTT
TRBJ2-7 NA few TRBV21-1 CASSKEGGGLSSYEQYF TGTGCCAGCAGCAAAGAAGGCGGGGGTCTCAGCTCCTACGAGCAGTACTTC
TRBJ2-2 NA NA TRBV11-3 CASSYGSANTGELFF TGTGCCAGCAGCTACGGGTCGGCGAACACCGGGGAGCTGTTTTTT
TRBJ2-1 TRBD1 NA TRBV12-3/TRBV12-4 CASRKPGTDYNEQFF TGTGCCAGCAGAAAACCCGGGACAGATTACAATGAGCAGTTCTTC
TRBJ1-5 NA many TRBV12-3/TRBV12-4 CASSLSHSNQPQHF TGTGCCAGCAGTTTATCGCATAGCAATCAGCCCCAGCATTTT
TRBJ2-1 NA NA TRBV7-8 CASSSHRVPNNEQFF TGTGCCAGCAGCTCCCACAGGGTACCCAACAATGAGCAGTTCTTC
TRBJ2-1 NA few TRBV7-2 CASTPLGSYNEQFF TGTGCCAGCACCCCGTTGGGCTCCTACAATGAGCAGTTCTTC
TRBJ1-1 NA few TRBV10-3 CAISESTWIANTEAFF TGTGCCATCAGTGAGTCGACGTGGATTGCGAACACTGAAGCTTTCTTT
TRBJ2-2 TRBD1 few TRBV6-5 CASSYSRTGGTGELFF TGTGCCAGCAGTTACTCGAGGACAGGGGGCACCGGGGAGCTGTTTTTT
TRBJ1-4 TRBD1 few TRBV15 CATSGATGLGEKLFF TGTGCCACCAGCGGGGCGACAGGGCTTGGTGAAAAACTGTTTTTT